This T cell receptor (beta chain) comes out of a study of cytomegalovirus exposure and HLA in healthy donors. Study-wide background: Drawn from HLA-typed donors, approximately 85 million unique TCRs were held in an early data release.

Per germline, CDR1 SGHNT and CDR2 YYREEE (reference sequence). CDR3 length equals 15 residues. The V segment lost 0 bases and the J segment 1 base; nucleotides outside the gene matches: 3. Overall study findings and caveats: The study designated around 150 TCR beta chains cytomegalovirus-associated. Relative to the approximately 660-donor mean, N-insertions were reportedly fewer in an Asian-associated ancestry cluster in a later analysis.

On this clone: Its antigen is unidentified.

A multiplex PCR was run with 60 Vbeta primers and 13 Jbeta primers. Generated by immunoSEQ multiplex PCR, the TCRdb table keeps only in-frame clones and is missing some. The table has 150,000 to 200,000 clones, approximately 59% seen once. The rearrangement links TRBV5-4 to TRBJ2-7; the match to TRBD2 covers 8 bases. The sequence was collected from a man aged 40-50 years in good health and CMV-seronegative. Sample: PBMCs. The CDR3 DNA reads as TGTGCCAGCAGCTTGGAAGAGCGGGAGTCCTACGAGCAGTACTTC. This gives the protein CASSLEERESYEQYF.